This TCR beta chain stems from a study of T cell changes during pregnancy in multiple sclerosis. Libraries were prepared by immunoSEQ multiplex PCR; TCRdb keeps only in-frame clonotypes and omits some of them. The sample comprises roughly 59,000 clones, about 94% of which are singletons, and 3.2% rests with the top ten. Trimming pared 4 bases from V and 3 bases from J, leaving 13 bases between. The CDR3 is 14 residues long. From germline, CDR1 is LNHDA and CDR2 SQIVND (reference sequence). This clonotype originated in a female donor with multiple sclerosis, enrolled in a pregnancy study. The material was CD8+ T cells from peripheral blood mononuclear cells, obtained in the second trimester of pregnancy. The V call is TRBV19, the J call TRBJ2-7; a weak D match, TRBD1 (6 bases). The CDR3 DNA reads TGTGCCAGTAGTACCGGGACAACTCTCTACGAGCAGTACTTC. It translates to CASSTGTTLYEQYF.